This T cell receptor beta chain is drawn from a study of cytomegalovirus exposure and HLA in healthy donors. Overall study results and limits: While the bulk of TCR sequences proved rare, some public TCRs turned up in many donors. The authors considered a cluster of highly shared sequence variants likely to be a sequencing artifact.

Comment on this clone: Its antigen is still unknown.

This CDR3 is built from 15 residues. V gave up 3 bases and J gave up 8 bases, with 17 bases separating them. The germline CDR1 and CDR2 sequences are SGHDN and FVKESK. Researchers ran the PCR with 60 Vbeta and 13 Jbeta primers. The protocol was immunoSEQ multiplex PCR, while the TCRdb copy is restricted to in-frame clones and leaves out a portion. The table includes under 150,000 clones, roughly 80% detected once. This chain uses TRBV14 with TRBJ2-1, with a possible D match to TRBD2 (6 bases). The source is a woman between 50 and 59 years old in good health and CMV-seropositive. The sample comprised PBMCs. The CDR3 sequence is CASSHPEGGEDEQFF. In DNA form, the CDR3 reads TGTGCCAGCAGCCACCCCGAGGGTGGGGAGGATGAGCAGTTCTTC.